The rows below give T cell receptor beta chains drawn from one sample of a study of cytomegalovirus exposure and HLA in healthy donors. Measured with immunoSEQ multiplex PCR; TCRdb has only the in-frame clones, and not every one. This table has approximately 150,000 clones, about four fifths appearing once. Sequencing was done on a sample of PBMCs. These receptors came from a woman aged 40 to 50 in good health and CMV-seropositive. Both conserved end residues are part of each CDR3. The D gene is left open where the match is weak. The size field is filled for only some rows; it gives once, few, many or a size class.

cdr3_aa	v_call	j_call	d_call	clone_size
CASSSAGTSEGAEQFF	TRBV7-9	TRBJ2-1	TRBD2	-
CASSPTSGGAFDEQFF	TRBV9	TRBJ2-1	TRBD2	-
CASSIGGGREETQYF	TRBV19	TRBJ2-5	TRBD2	-
CSVLQGAVGYRGYTF	TRBV29-1	TRBJ1-2	TRBD1	-
CASSQDRMQADQPQHF	TRBV4-3	TRBJ1-5	-	few
CASSQISGGKTGELFF	TRBV4-1	TRBJ2-2	TRBD2	-
CASSLGGQGNEEQYF	TRBV7-6	TRBJ2-7	TRBD1	-
CAIRTDYEQYF	TRBV10-3	TRBJ2-7	-	once
CASSEGAVNYGYTF	TRBV28	TRBJ1-2	-	few
CASSLGGNGNNSPLHF	TRBV5-1	TRBJ1-6	-	few
CASSPLDSMNTEAFF	TRBV18	TRBJ1-1	-	-
CAWSVTQGGYNSPLHF	TRBV30	TRBJ1-6	-	-
CASSDPALPNEQFF	TRBV25-1	TRBJ2-1	-	-
CASSQDMQANYGYTF	TRBV4-1	TRBJ1-2	-	-
CATSRDLGQSHSYEQYF	TRBV15	TRBJ2-7	-	-
CARGTGWTDTQYF	TRBV2	TRBJ2-3	-	-
CASSEDSLSNQPQHF	TRBV6-1	TRBJ1-5	-	few
CASSPNNPGELFF	TRBV7-3	TRBJ2-2	-	few
CASSANRTGYEQYF	TRBV10-1	TRBJ2-7	-	-
CASSVDRVLAANEQYF	TRBV2	TRBJ2-7	TRBD1	once
CASSQDNRDRSLDTQYF	TRBV4-3	TRBJ2-3	TRBD1	-
CASSLDPGGHNEQFF	TRBV5-1	TRBJ2-1	TRBD2	-
CASSSIRGDHGYTF	TRBV7-9	TRBJ1-2	TRBD1	few
CASSLGSSGDEQYF	TRBV11-2	TRBJ2-7	TRBD2	-
CASSLRGSSSRNYEQYF	TRBV28	TRBJ2-7	-	-
CASSLQGQGSNTEAFF	TRBV27	TRBJ1-1	TRBD1	-
CASSSRRDRGSGELFF	TRBV19	TRBJ2-2	TRBD1	-
CASSLAPQGNTIYF	TRBV13	TRBJ1-3	-	-
CASSLGVSSRGEKLFF	TRBV7-2	TRBJ1-4	-	-
CASSLGGISYNEQFF	TRBV9	TRBJ2-1	TRBD2	once
CASSLVIAGGLTYEQYF	TRBV5-4	TRBJ2-7	TRBD2	-
CASSAWGSSYEQYF	TRBV6-5	-	-	-
CASSSDGRGDQPQHF	TRBV7-2	TRBJ1-5	-	few
CASSADRTPQYF	TRBV5-4	TRBJ2-7	TRBD1	once
CASTMGSWYDGYTF	TRBV19	TRBJ1-2	-	-
CASSLQGTYNEQFF	TRBV7-3	TRBJ2-1	TRBD1	-
CASKPLAGDSYEQYF	TRBV28	TRBJ2-7	TRBD2	-
CASSFPSGSPLAKNIQYF	TRBV7-9	TRBJ2-4	TRBD2	-
CASSSGETNEKLFF	TRBV28	TRBJ1-4	-	-
CASSEWGSSETQYF	TRBV6-1	TRBJ2-5	-	-
CASSPGGTANTGELFF	TRBV7-3	TRBJ2-2	-	-
CASSPRWGVAYNSPLHF	TRBV7-2	TRBJ1-6	-	once
CASAYQGVGEQYF	TRBV27	TRBJ2-5	TRBD1	-
CASSVASGRETQYF	TRBV9	TRBJ2-5	-	-
CASSSYSGAYNEQFF	TRBV7-3	TRBJ2-1	-	-
CASSMGTSGSYEQYF	TRBV9	TRBJ2-7	TRBD2	-
CASSPGTGGGSEQFF	TRBV7-2	TRBJ2-1	TRBD1	-
CASSIDPGLALNEQFF	TRBV19	TRBJ2-1	TRBD2	-
CASSQRTETQYF	TRBV14	TRBJ2-5	-	-
CASSFGTGWSNQPQHF	TRBV19	TRBJ1-5	TRBD1	-
CASREGGSGYTF	TRBV6-6	TRBJ1-2	-	-
CASPPSGRALQETQYF	TRBV2	TRBJ2-5	TRBD2	-
CSSSIYRGIEGSYEQYF	TRBV7-9	TRBJ2-7	TRBD1	-